Below are 6 T cell receptor beta chains sequenced from a single sample in a study of blood T cells in healthy people across ages (dated by TCRdb to between 2014 and 2016). Receptors were amplified or captured by 5' RACE. TCRdb lists the instrument as Illumina HiSeq 2500. A second PCR of roughly 6 to 11 cycles was performed with a sample-barcoded 5' primer and a J-beta primer mix. The raw public data were reprocessed by TCRdb itself: fastp quality trimming at Q25, MiXCR clonotype calling, in-frame beta chains only. Each record represents a unique CDR3 protein, reported with the most common genes and DNA among its rows. This sample comprises about 590,000 distinct CDR3 sequences, about 28% of them detected only once. The ten largest account for 15% to 19% of the sample. Sequencing was done on a sample of blood. These receptor sequences come from an elderly woman in good health.

The V and J genes are TRBV28 and TRBJ2-1; possible D gene TRBD2, 7 bases. V dropped 3 bases and J dropped 3 bases, with 12 bases sitting between them. This CDR3 is 15 amino acids long. Germline CDR1 is MDHEN and CDR2 is SYDVKM. The CDR3 region has the DNA TGTGCCAGCAGTTTTGGGGGGGCCCTCTACAATGAGCAGTTCTTC. This sequence encodes CASSFGGALYNEQFF.

The table lists this clonotype with a few counts. This chain links TRBV16 with TRBJ1-1; 10 bases align to TRBD1. Per the germline V gene, CDR1 is KGHSY and CDR2 is FQNENV. The CDR3 has 15 residues. Trimming at V came to 2 bases and at J to 8 bases, leaving 8 bases not matched to a gene. In nucleotides, the CDR3 is TGTGCCAGCAGCCAACTCAGACAGGGGGCAGAGGAAGCTTTCTTT. Translating gives CASSQLRQGAEEAFF.

This clonotype was counted a few times. The rearrangement uses TRBV25-1 and TRBJ1-4; possibly TRBD1 for D (5 bases). Germline CDR1 MGHDK, CDR2 SYGVNS. The CDR3 consists of 15 residues. V lost 8 bases and J 4 bases, leaving 17 bases between the germline ends. The CDR3 region is CASARVGLSNEKLFF. The CDR3 DNA sequence: TGTGCCAGCGCAAGAGTGGGACTGAGTAATGAAAAACTGTTTTTT.

The chain carries TRBV20-1 and TRBJ2-1, with a possible D match to TRBD2 (6 bases). CDR3 size: 17 residues. Germline CDR1 is DFQATT and CDR2 is SNEGSKA (reference sequence). V gave up 2 bases and J gave up 0 bases, with 17 bases separating them. The CDR3 nucleotides are TGCAGTGCTAGAACCTTGGAGCGGACTACCTCCTACAATGAGCAGTTCTTC. Its protein is CSARTLERTTSYNEQFF.

In this sample, this clonotype turned up many times. The chain uses TRBV7-2 and TRBJ1-2, with 8 bases lining up with TRBD1. Trimming removed 5 bases from V and 8 bases from J; junction bases left unmatched: 10. The CDR3 has 14 residues. Germline V CDR1 and CDR2: SGHTA, FQGNSA. CDR3 in amino acids: CASSRRQGNFGYTF. The DNA of the CDR3 is TGTGCCAGCAGCAGACGACAGGGGAATTTCGGCTACACCTTC.

This clonotype has ten or more counts. The genes are TRBV12-3 or TRBV12-4 and TRBJ1-5, with D uncertain. The CDR3 spans 13 residues. Trimming left V 1 base short and J 6 bases short, with 7 bases between. The CDR3 loop is CASSLGSSQPQHF. As DNA, the CDR3 is TGTGCCAGCAGTTTAGGTAGTAGTCAGCCCCAGCATTTT.